The text below deals with one T cell receptor (beta chain). The data were taken from a study of blood T cell repertoires in COVID-19. Looking at the study overall: Sites across the United States, Italy and Spain contributed samples from acute and convalescent COVID-19. T cells, B-cell-depleted T cells, or PBMCs supplied cDNA or gDNA.

CDR1 LNHDA and CDR2 SQIVND come from the germline V gene (reference sequence). The CDR3 is 14 residues long. V was trimmed by 4 bases and J by 7 bases, leaving 11 bases between them. Original processing notes: From reference gene primer amplification, estimates of nucleated cell counts were derived. The assay was immunoSEQ multiplex PCR, and TCRdb's table has in-frame clones only and misses some. The D gene and trimming were derived from the DNA, and the V and J assignments and clone size from that table. This sample has 150,000 to 200,000 clones, with around four fifths found just once. The material sequenced was peripheral blood. This clonotype was obtained from a woman of 80 years or more with acute or convalescent COVID-19. The gene calls are TRBV19 and TRBJ1-6; D not resolved. This chain's CDR3 is CASSRSELNSPLHF. CDR3 bases: TGTGCCAGTAGTAGGTCCGAGCTAAATTCACCCCTCCACTTT.